Listed below are T cell receptor beta chains from one sample, sequenced in a study of blood T cell repertoires in COVID-19. Measured with immunoSEQ multiplex PCR; TCRdb has only the in-frame clones, and not every one. The sample includes 27,000 or so clones, roughly nine tenths seen only once; the top ten take approximately 15%. Sequenced sample: peripheral blood. The origin of the receptors is a human donor with active COVID-19. The donor label of this sample is uncertain. The CDR3 runs from the conserved cysteine through the conserved F or W. A D gene is named only where the DNA matches it firmly. Size is stated for part of the rows, as once, few or many counts, or as a class when the clone is expanded.

abundance,j_gene,v_gene,d_gene,CDR3aa,CDR3nt
-,TRBJ2-3,TRBV5-8,TRBD1,CASRVRDRVRDTQYF,TGTGCCAGCAGGGTCCGGGACAGGGTCCGCGATACGCAGTATTTT
-,TRBJ2-1,TRBV27,TRBD2,CASSLGTRTTNEQFF,TGTGCCAGCAGTCTCGGGACTAGGACTACAAATGAGCAGTTCTTC
once,TRBJ1-1,TRBV6-2/TRBV6-3,TRBD1,CASSYFGTEYNTEAFF,TGTGCCAGCAGTTACTTTGGGACAGAATATAACACTGAAGCTTTCTTT
-,TRBJ2-1,TRBV5-4,-,CASSLRSGYYNEQFF,TGTGCCAGCAGCTTGAGGAGCGGTTACTACAATGAGCAGTTCTTC
-,TRBJ2-5,TRBV7-2,TRBD2,CASSLYGATSGGAKETQYF,TGTGCCAGCAGCTTATATGGCGCGACTAGCGGGGGGGCCAAAGAGACCCAGTACTTC
few,TRBJ2-7,TRBV4-3,TRBD2,CASSLGVAGEAYEQYF,TGCGCCAGCAGCCTCGGAGTAGCGGGAGAGGCCTACGAGCAGTACTTC
once,TRBJ2-3,TRBV27,TRBD2,CASRRRPRGGYKDTQYF,TGTGCCAGCAGGAGGCGCCCGCGCGGGGGGTATAAAGATACGCAGTATTTT
-,TRBJ2-5,TRBV5-1,TRBD1,CASSLVQGQGKETQYF,TGCGCCAGCAGCTTGGTACAGGGACAGGGGAAGGAGACCCAGTACTTC
-,TRBJ2-2,TRBV6-1,-,CASSEMAVNTGELFF,TGTGCCAGCAGTGAAATGGCGGTGAACACCGGGGAGCTGTTTTTT
once,TRBJ2-7,TRBV4-3,TRBD2,CASSQDASGSYEQYF,TGCGCCAGCAGCCAAGACGCTAGCGGGAGCTACGAGCAGTACTTC
-,TRBJ2-1,TRBV19,-,CASSINWAGNNEQFF,TGTGCCAGTAGTATAAATTGGGCAGGGAACAATGAGCAGTTCTTC
-,TRBJ2-1,TRBV4-2,TRBD2,CASSLGVGGGNNEQFF,TGTGCCAGCAGCCTTGGGGTTGGCGGGGGAAACAATGAGCAGTTCTTC
-,TRBJ2-1,TRBV28,TRBD1,CASSPGTGETTEQFF,TGTGCCAGCAGTCCCGGGACAGGGGAGACAACTGAGCAGTTCTTC
-,TRBJ2-3,TRBV19,TRBD2,CASSIGIAGGADTQYF,TGTGCCAGTAGTATCGGGATAGCGGGAGGCGCAGATACGCAGTATTTT
-,TRBJ1-2,TRBV3-1/TRBV3-2,TRBD1,CASRDPGQNYGYTF,TGTGCCAGCAGAGACCCGGGACAGAACTATGGCTACACCTTC
-,TRBJ2-2,TRBV11-2,-,CASSLDPPPTVETGELFF,TGTGCCAGCAGCTTAGATCCCCCCCCCACGGTTGAGACCGGGGAGCTGTTTTTT
once,TRBJ2-2,TRBV4-3,-,CASSFFTGGELFF,TGCGCCAGCAGCTTCTTTACTGGCGGGGAGCTGTTTTTT
once,TRBJ2-3,TRBV7-2,-,CASSLAIPSSYSTDTQYF,TGTGCCAGCAGCTTAGCGATCCCTAGCTCCTATAGCACAGATACGCAGTATTTT
-,TRBJ1-5,TRBV6-5,-,CASTGWRKEPQHF,TGTGCCAGCACGGGATGGAGGAAAGAACCCCAGCATTTT
-,TRBJ2-1,TRBV20-1,TRBD1,CSASQGVSYNEQFF,TGCAGTGCTAGTCAGGGGGTATCCTACAATGAGCAGTTCTTC
-,TRBJ1-3,TRBV3-1/TRBV3-2,-,CASSQVGGSYSGNTIYF,TGTGCCAGCAGCCAAGTAGGAGGGTCTTACTCTGGAAACACCATATATTTT
-,TRBJ2-5,TRBV27,TRBD1,CASSTVGQGKEETQYF,TGTGCCAGCAGCACGGTTGGACAGGGTAAGGAAGAGACCCAGTACTTC
once,TRBJ2-4,TRBV12-3/TRBV12-4,-,CASRQGGIQYF,TGTGCCAGCAGGCAGGGAGGCATTCAGTACTTC
-,TRBJ1-3,TRBV7-2,-,CASSAGSSGNTIYF,TGTGCCAGCAGCGCAGGTAGCTCTGGAAACACCATATATTTT
once,TRBJ2-1,TRBV4-2,TRBD1,CASSQDQRGGQGARSEQFF,TGTGCCAGCAGCCAAGATCAGAGGGGCGGACAGGGGGCTAGGAGTGAGCAGTTCTTC
once,TRBJ2-7,TRBV12-3/TRBV12-4,TRBD2,CASTSGSSEQYF,TGTGCCAGCACTAGCGGGAGCAGCGAGCAGTACTTC
once,TRBJ2-7,TRBV12-3/TRBV12-4,TRBD1,CASSLTGQGEQYF,TGTGCCAGCAGCTTGACAGGGCAAGGCGAGCAGTACTTC
-,TRBJ1-6,TRBV4-3,-,CASSLGGAGTNSPLHF,TGCGCCAGCAGCCTTGGAGGGGCCGGAACTAATTCACCCCTCCACTTT
-,TRBJ2-7,TRBV5-1,TRBD1,CASSWGTGGMYEQYF,TGCGCCAGCAGCTGGGGAACAGGGGGAATGTACGAGCAGTACTTC
-,TRBJ2-7,TRBV7-2,TRBD1,CASSQGTGKSYEQYF,TGTGCCAGCAGCCAAGGGACAGGGAAGTCCTACGAGCAGTACTTC
-,TRBJ2-5,TRBV3-1/TRBV3-2,TRBD2,CASTLTSGRAETQYF,TGTGCCAGCACCCTGACTAGCGGGAGAGCGGAGACCCAGTACTTC
-,TRBJ2-7,TRBV7-6,-,CASSLEIRGRSHEQYF,TGTGCCAGCAGCTTAGAGATCCGGGGAAGGAGTCACGAGCAGTACTTC
-,TRBJ2-5,TRBV5-4,TRBD2,CASSLGLAGGQETQYF,TGTGCCAGCAGCCTAGGACTAGCGGGGGGGCAAGAGACCCAGTACTTC
-,TRBJ2-1,TRBV24-1,TRBD1,CATSGQGHSYNEQFF,TGTGCCACCTCTGGACAGGGTCACTCCTACAATGAGCAGTTCTTC
once,TRBJ1-1,TRBV29-1,-,CSVDSRGLTEAFF,TGCAGCGTAGACTCCAGGGGATTGACTGAAGCTTTCTTT
-,TRBJ2-5,TRBV9,-,CASSVEASDETQYF,TGTGCCAGCAGCGTAGAGGCTAGCGACGAGACCCAGTACTTC
once,TRBJ1-3,TRBV19,-,CASRLRTAGNTIYF,TGTGCCAGTAGACTGCGGACAGCTGGAAACACCATATATTTT
once,TRBJ2-2,TRBV10-2,-,CASTLGTGELFF,TGCGCCAGCACCCTAGGTACCGGGGAGCTGTTTTTT
-,TRBJ1-6,TRBV5-4,TRBD1,CASSFLTGINSPLHF,TGTGCCAGCAGTTTTCTGACAGGGATTAATTCACCCCTCCACTTT
-,TRBJ1-5,TRBV4-2,-,CASSLRGGRSNQPQHF,TGTGCCAGCAGCCTCCGAGGGGGTAGGAGCAATCAGCCCCAGCATTTT
-,TRBJ2-5,TRBV25-1,-,CASSEPGGRETQYF,TGTGCCAGCAGTGAACCCGGTGGGAGGGAGACCCAGTACTTC
-,TRBJ2-2,TRBV12-1,-,CASTSPPGQGTNTGELFF,TGTGCCAGCACCTCTCCACCCGGACAGGGAACTAACACCGGGGAGCTGTTTTTT
-,TRBJ1-6,TRBV7-9,-,CASREEGMRNSPLHF,TGTGCCAGCAGGGAGGAAGGGATGAGGAATTCACCCCTCCACTTT
-,TRBJ1-1,TRBV5-6,-,CASSLVGEGSNTEAFF,TGTGCCAGCAGCTTGGTAGGGGAAGGCTCGAACACTGAAGCTTTCTTT
-,TRBJ1-1,TRBV6-5,TRBD1,CASYGDRDTEAFF,TGTGCCAGCTACGGGGACAGGGACACTGAAGCTTTCTTT
-,TRBJ2-3,TRBV23-1,-,CASSQSIPQGNTDTQYF,TGCGCCAGCAGTCAATCAATACCACAGGGTAACACAGATACGCAGTATTTT
-,TRBJ2-7,TRBV4-3,TRBD2,CSPPPAGGINEQYF,TGCTCTCCGCCCCCAGCGGGAGGGATCAACGAGCAGTACTTC
-,TRBJ1-5,TRBV6-6,-,CASGPRGQSNQPQHF,TGTGCCAGCGGGCCTAGGGGACAAAGCAATCAGCCCCAGCATTTT
-,TRBJ2-3,TRBV13,TRBD2,CASRLAGINTDTQYF,TGTGCCAGTAGACTAGCGGGGATTAACACAGATACGCAGTATTTT
-,TRBJ2-2,TRBV5-5,-,CASSLDRSNTGELFF,TGTGCCAGCAGCTTGGACAGGTCGAACACCGGGGAGCTGTTTTTT
-,TRBJ2-7,TRBV5-1,TRBD1,CASSVRDSSYEQYF,TGCGCCAGCAGCGTCCGGGACAGCTCCTACGAGCAGTACTTC
-,TRBJ2-3,TRBV9,TRBD2,CASSPTISGGQGDTQYF,TGTGCCAGCAGCCCGACGATCAGCGGGGGGCAGGGAGATACGCAGTATTTT
-,TRBJ1-1,TRBV11-2,-,CASSLRAVTEAFF,TGTGCCAGCAGCCTGAGGGCCGTAACTGAAGCTTTCTTT
-,TRBJ2-3,TRBV9,-,CASSGVTDTQYF,TGTGCCAGCAGCGGAGTCACAGATACGCAGTATTTT
-,TRBJ2-7,TRBV12-1,-,CASSLRTGFSYEQYF,TGTGCCAGCAGCTTACGGACAGGTTTCTCCTACGAGCAGTACTTC
-,TRBJ2-1,TRBV7-9,TRBD1,CASSPRGAGGHNEQFF,TGTGCCAGCAGCCCAAGAGGCGCAGGGGGCCACAATGAGCAGTTCTTC